The entry below gives a single T cell receptor (beta chain) sequence along with its context. Some clones are missing from TCRdb's copy, which holds only in-frame ones; the method was immunoSEQ multiplex PCR. The sample has 55,000 to 75,000 clones, 86% seen once. This entry is derived from a study of OX40 agonist ivuxolimab in advanced cancers. Across the study: Age averaged around 59 years (range about 20 to 80), and 82.7% were male.

This sample comprised CD4+ or CD8+ T cells sorted from blood, obtained in a trial of the OX40 agonist ivuxolimab. This TCR derives from an adult with an advanced solid tumor such as melanoma, head and neck, liver or kidney cancer.

The CDR3 sequence: CASSPLLDTQETQYF. The CDR3 region has the DNA TGTGCCAGCAGCCCCCTACTGGACACCCAAGAGACCCAGTACTTC. The chain links TRBV9 to TRBJ2-5; possibly TRBD1 for D (5 bases). With 4 bases removed from V and 1 base from J, the gap between germline ends came to 14 bases. The germline gives CDR1 SGDLS, CDR2 YYNGEE. This CDR3 contains 15 residues.